The rows below give T cell receptor beta chains drawn from one sample of a study of cytomegalovirus exposure and HLA in healthy donors. TCRdb's copy holds only in-frame clones and misses some; the assay was immunoSEQ multiplex PCR. The repertoire has 72,000 or so clones, around 80% of them found once; the top ten carry 7.4%. The material sequenced was PBMCs. The receptors here all came from a woman aged 25 to 39 in good health and CMV-seropositive. CDR3s include the opening cysteine and the closing phenylalanine or tryptophan. A D gene is named only where the DNA matches it firmly. Size tells how often a clone was seen (once, few, many) or the class of an expanded clone, and some rows leave it out.

clone_size	d_call	v_call	j_call	cdr3_aa	cdr3_nt
NA	NA	TRBV2	TRBJ1-5	CASSEGGREAQPQHF	TGTGCCAGCAGTGAAGGGGGAAGGGAGGCTCAGCCCCAGCATTTT
many	NA	TRBV28	TRBJ1-2	CASNPSPRGRGNYGYTF	TGTGCCAGCAACCCTTCCCCCCGAGGCAGGGGAAACTATGGCTACACCTTC
NA	TRBD1	TRBV28	TRBJ1-2	CASSFTGANYGYTF	TGTGCCAGCAGTTTCACAGGGGCTAACTATGGCTACACCTTC
NA	TRBD1	TRBV6-5	TRBJ2-7	CASSSSVDRGLEQYF	TGTGCCAGCAGCTCCTCCGTCGACAGGGGGCTCGAGCAGTACTTC
NA	NA	TRBV27	TRBJ1-2	CASSSLGQFYGYTF	TGTGCCAGCAGTTCCCTCGGACAGTTCTATGGCTACACCTTC
NA	NA	TRBV7-8	TRBJ2-7	CASRGGSSYEQYF	TGTGCCAGCAGAGGGGGATCTTCCTACGAGCAGTACTTC
NA	NA	TRBV28	TRBJ1-1	CASSLTGGTEAFF	TGTGCCAGCAGTCTTACAGGTGGCACTGAAGCTTTCTTT
NA	NA	TRBV29-1	TRBJ2-1	CSVLLRRSYNEQFF	TGCAGCGTTTTACTGCGTCGGTCCTACAATGAGCAGTTCTTC
NA	NA	TRBV19	TRBJ2-7	CASSTQGGEQYF	TGTGCCAGTAGTACACAGGGTGGCGAGCAGTACTTC
NA	NA	TRBV7-3	TRBJ2-3	CASSKGRGDTQYF	TGTGCCAGCAGCAAAGGCAGGGGAGATACGCAGTATTTT
NA	NA	TRBV7-7	TRBJ2-2	CASSFAGNTGELFF	TGTGCTAGCAGCTTTGCAGGGAACACCGGGGAGCTGTTTTTT
NA	NA	TRBV5-1	TRBJ2-3	CASSFGQVTDTQYF	TGCGCCAGCAGCTTTGGGCAGGTCACAGATACGCAGTATTTT
NA	TRBD2	TRBV5-8	TRBJ2-1	CASSLGAGGMEFF	TGTGCCAGCAGTCTTGGAGCGGGGGGAATGGAGTTCTTC
NA	TRBD2	TRBV10-1	TRBJ2-2	CASSESGLSTWDTGELFF	TGCGCCAGCAGTGAGTCGGGACTATCCACTTGGGACACCGGGGAGCTGTTTTTT
once	NA	TRBV5-1	TRBJ2-6	CASSFTRADITPSGANVLTF	TGCGCCAGCAGCTTTACGAGGGCCGATATTACCCCCTCTGGAGCCAACGTCCTGACTTTC